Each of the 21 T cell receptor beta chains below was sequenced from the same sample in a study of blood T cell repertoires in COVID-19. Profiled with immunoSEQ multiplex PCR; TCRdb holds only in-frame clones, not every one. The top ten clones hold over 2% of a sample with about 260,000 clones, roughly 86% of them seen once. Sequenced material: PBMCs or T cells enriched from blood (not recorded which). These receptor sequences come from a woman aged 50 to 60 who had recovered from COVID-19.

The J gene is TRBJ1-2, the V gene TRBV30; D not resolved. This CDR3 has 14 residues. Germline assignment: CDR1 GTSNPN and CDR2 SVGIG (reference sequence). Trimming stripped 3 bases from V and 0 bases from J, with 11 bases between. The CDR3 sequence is CAWSPGKANYGYTF. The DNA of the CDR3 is TGTGCCTGGAGCCCGGGGAAAGCTAACTATGGCTACACCTTC.

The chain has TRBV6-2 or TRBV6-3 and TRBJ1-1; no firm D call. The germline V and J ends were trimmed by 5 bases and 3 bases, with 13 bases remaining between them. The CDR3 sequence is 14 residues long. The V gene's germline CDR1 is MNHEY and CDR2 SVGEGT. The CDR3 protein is CASSRPTEYTEAFF. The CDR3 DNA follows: TGTGCCAGCAGTCGACCAACAGAGTACACTGAAGCTTTCTTT.

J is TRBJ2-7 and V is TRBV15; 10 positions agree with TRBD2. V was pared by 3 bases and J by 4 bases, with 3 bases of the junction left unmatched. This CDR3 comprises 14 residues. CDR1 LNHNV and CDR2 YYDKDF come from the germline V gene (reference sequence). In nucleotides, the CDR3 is TGTGCCACCAGCAGGGGGACTAGCGATTACGAGCAGTACTTC. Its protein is CATSRGTSDYEQYF. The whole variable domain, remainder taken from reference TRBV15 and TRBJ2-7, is DAMVIQNPRYQVTQFGKPVTLSCSQTLNHNVMYWYQQKSSQAPKLLFHYYDKDFNNEADTPDNFQSRRPNTSFCFLDIRSPGLGDTAMYLCATSRGTSDYEQYFGPGTRLTVT.

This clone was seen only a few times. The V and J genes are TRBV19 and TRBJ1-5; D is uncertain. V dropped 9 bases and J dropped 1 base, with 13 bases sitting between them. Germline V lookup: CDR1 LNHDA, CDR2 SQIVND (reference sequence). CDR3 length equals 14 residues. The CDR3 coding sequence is TGTGCCAGCAGGAAGGCAGGCAGCAATCAGCCCCAGCATTTT. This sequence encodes CASRKAGSNQPQHF. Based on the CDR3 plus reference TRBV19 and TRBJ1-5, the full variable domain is DGGITQSPKYLFRKEGQNVTLSCEQNLNHDAMYWYRQDPGQGLRLIYYSQIVNDFQKGDIAEGYSVSREKKESFPLTVTSAQKNPTAFYLCASRKAGSNQPQHFGDGTRLSIL.

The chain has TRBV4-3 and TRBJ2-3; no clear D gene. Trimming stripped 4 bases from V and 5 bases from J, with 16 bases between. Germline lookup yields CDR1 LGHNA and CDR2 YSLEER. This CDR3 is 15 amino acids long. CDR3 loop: CASSPTPQVLDTQYF. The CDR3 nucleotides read TGCGCCAGCAGCCCCACGCCCCAGGTATTAGATACGCAGTATTTT.

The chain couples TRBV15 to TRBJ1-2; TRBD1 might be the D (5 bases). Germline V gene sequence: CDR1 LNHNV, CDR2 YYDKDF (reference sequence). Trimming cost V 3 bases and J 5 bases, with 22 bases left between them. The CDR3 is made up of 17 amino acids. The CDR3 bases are TGTGCCACCAGCAGGGGGGAGGGAGTCGTCACCATGTATGGCTACACCTTC. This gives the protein CATSRGEGVVTMYGYTF.

Here the CDR3 reads CASSQGWRSNTEAFF. CDR3 in DNA: TGCGCCAGCAGCCAAGGGTGGAGGTCGAACACTGAAGCTTTCTTT. The chain carries TRBV4-1 and TRBJ1-1, with D unclear. Germline V gene data show CDR1 as MGHRA and CDR2 as YSYEKL. V dropped 1 base and J dropped 1 base, with 10 bases sitting between them. The CDR3 consists of 15 residues.

CDR3 DNA: TGTGCCAGCAGCAAAGTAGGGACAGGGTTACAAGCGGGCAATCAGCCCCAGCATTTT. It translates to CASSKVGTGLQAGNQPQHF. J is TRBJ1-5 and V is TRBV21-1; the table's TRBD1 call for D was not verified on the DNA. TRBV21-1 is a listed pseudogene. The CDR3 length is 19 residues.

The CDR3 coding sequence is TGTGCCAGCAGCTCGTCCCCCTCCGGGACCCAGTACTTC. It codes for CASSSSPSGTQYF. The rearrangement links TRBV9 to TRBJ2-5, with D uncertain. Per the germline V gene, CDR1 is SGDLS and CDR2 is YYNGEE. The CDR3 runs 13 residues. V lost 4 bases and J 7 bases, leaving 14 bases between the germline ends.

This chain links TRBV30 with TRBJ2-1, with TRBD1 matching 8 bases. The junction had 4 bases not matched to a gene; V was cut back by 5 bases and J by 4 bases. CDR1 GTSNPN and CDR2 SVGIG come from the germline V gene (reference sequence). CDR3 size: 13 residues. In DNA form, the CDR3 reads TGTGCCTGGGACCGGGACAGGTACAATGAGCAGTTCTTC. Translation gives CAWDRDRYNEQFF.

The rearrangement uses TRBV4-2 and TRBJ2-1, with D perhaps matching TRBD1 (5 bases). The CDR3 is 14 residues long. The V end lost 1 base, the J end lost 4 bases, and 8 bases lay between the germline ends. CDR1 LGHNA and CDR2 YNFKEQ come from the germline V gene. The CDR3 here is CASSQGGAYNEQFF. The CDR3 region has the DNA TGTGCCAGCAGCCAAGGTGGGGCTTACAATGAGCAGTTCTTC.

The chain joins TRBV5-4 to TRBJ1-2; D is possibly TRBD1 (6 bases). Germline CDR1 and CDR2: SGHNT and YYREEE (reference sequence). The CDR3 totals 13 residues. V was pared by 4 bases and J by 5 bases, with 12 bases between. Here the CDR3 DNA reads TGTGCCAGCAGCCAGGACAGCACTTATGGCTACACCTTC. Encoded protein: CASSQDSTYGYTF.

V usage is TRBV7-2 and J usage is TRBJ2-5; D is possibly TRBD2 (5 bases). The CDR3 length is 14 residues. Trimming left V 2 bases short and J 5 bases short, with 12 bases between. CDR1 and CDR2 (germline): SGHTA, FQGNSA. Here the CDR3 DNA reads TGTGCCAGCAGCTTAAACCCTAGCTCGGAGACCCAGTACTTC. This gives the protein CASSLNPSSETQYF.

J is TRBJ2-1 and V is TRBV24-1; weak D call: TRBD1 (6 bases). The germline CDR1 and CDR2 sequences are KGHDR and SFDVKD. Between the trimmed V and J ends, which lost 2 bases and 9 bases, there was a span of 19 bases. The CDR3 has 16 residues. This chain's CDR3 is CATSDSTIGVGGEQFF. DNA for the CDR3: TGTGCCACCAGTGATTCGACCATTGGGGTAGGGGGTGAGCAGTTCTTC.

CDR3 amino acids: CASSSGTGSITGELFF. In DNA form, the CDR3 reads TGTGCCAGTAGTTCGGGGACAGGATCAATCACCGGGGAGCTGTTTTTT. J is TRBJ2-2 and V is TRBV19; TRBD1 aligns across 8 bases. V shed 5 bases and J 4 bases; nucleotides not matched to a gene: 9. Germline CDR1 and CDR2: LNHDA and SQIVND (reference sequence). The CDR3 has 16 residues.

The CDR3 reads CASSQDPADTQYF. The CDR3 DNA reads as TGCGCCAGCAGCCAAGATCCCGCAGATACGCAGTATTTT. The chain couples TRBV4-3 to TRBJ2-3; D is undetermined. The CDR3 is 13 amino acids. The V gene lost 0 bases and the J gene lost 4 bases, with 5 bases spanning the gap. CDR1 and CDR2 from the germline V gene are LGHNA and YSLEER.

DNA of the CDR3: TGTGCCAGCAGCCTCGACAGGGCTAGCAATCAGCCCCAGCATTTT. Translated: CASSLDRASNQPQHF. The V and J genes are TRBV3-1 (or the pseudogene TRBV3-2) and TRBJ1-5; TRBD1 agrees at 7 bases. V shed 4 bases, J shed 0 bases, and the junction held 3 bases outside the gene matches. CDR3 size: 15 residues. Per the germline V gene, CDR1 is LGHDT and CDR2 is YNNKEL (reference sequence).

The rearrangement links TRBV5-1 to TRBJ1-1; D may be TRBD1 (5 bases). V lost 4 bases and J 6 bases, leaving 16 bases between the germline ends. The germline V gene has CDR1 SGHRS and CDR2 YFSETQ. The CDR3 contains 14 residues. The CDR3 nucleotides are TGCGCCAGCAGCCCTTCTCTCAGGGTATCTGAAGCTTTCTTT. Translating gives CASSPSLRVSEAFF. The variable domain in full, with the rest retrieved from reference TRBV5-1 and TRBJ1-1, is KAGVTQTPRYLIKTRGQQVTLSCSPISGHRSVSWYQQTPGQGLQFLFEYFSETQRNKGNFPGRFSGRQFSNSRSEMNVSTLELGDSALYLCASSPSLRVSEAFFGQGTRLTVV.

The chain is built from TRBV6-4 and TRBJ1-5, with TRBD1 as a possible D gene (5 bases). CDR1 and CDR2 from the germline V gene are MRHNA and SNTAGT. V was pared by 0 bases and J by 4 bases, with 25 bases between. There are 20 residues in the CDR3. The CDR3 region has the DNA TGTGCCAGCAGTGACTCGAAGGTCCAACCGAGGGAGGCAGGGAATCAGCCCCAGCATTTT. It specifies CASSDSKVQPREAGNQPQHF.

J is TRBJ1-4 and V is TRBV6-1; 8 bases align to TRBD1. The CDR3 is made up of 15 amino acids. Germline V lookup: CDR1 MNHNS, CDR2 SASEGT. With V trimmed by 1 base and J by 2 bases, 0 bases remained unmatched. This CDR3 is CASSEGQGTNEKLFF. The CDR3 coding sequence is TGTGCCAGCAGTGAAGGACAGGGGACTAATGAAAAACTGTTTTTT.

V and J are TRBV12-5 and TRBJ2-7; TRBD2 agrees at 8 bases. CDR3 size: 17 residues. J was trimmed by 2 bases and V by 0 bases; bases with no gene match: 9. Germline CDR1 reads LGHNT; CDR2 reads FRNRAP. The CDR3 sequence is CASGLVLDSGGPYEQYF. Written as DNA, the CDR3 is TGTGCTAGTGGTTTGGTATTAGACAGCGGGGGACCCTACGAGCAGTACTTC.